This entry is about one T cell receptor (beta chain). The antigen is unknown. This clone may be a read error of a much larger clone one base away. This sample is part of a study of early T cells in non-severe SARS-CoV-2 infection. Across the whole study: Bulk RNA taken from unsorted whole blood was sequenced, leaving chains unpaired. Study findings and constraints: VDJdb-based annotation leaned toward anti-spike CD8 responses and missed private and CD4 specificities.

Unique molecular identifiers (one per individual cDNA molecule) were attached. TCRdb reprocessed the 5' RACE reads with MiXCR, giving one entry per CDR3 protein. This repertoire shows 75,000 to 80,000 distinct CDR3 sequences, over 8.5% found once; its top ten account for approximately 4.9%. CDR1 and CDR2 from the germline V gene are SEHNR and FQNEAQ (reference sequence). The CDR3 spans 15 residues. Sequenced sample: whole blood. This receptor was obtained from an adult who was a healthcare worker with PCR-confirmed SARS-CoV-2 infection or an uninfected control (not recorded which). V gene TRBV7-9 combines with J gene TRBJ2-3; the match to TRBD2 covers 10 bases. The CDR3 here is CVSSLAGGLTDTQYF. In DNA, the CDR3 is TGTGTCAGCAGCTTAGCGGGGGGACTAACAGATACGCAGTATTTT.